This T cell receptor (beta chain) comes out of a study of cytomegalovirus exposure and HLA in healthy donors. Use of 60 Vbeta and 13 Jbeta primers characterized the PCR. As handled by the study authors: There were about 80 million unique TCR beta chains by a later count, and some 12 million of them were shared. Libraries were prepared by immunoSEQ multiplex PCR; TCRdb keeps only in-frame clonotypes and omits some of them. The V and J calls and clone size were taken over from that table, and D and trimming were inferred from the DNA. Of some 180,000 clones in the sample, roughly four fifths are singletons; the top ten hold 1.5% to 2%. Study-level findings and limits: Most TCRs appeared rarely, but some public TCRs recurred in many donors. TRBV6-2, TRBV6-3 and other indistinguishable V segments were excluded.

The table lists this clone with a few counts. Its antigen is currently unknown. CDR1 is LGHNA, CDR2 YSLEER, per germline. The CDR3 contains 16 residues. Trimming removed 0 bases from V and 7 bases from J; junction bases left unmatched: 9. The sequence derives from a woman younger than 30 in good health and CMV-seronegative. The sample comprised PBMCs. The chain carries TRBV4-3 and TRBJ2-1, with 7 bases aligning to TRBD1. The CDR3 reads CASSQDERGRRNEQFF. The CDR3 coding sequence is TGCGCCAGCAGCCAAGATGAAAGGGGGCGTAGGAATGAGCAGTTCTTC.